The 4 T cell receptor beta chains below all came from one sample that was sequenced in a study of cytomegalovirus exposure and HLA in healthy donors. The method was immunoSEQ multiplex PCR; TCRdb's version includes in-frame clones alone and lacks a portion of them. The sample records 180,000 or so clones, about 79% being singletons. The sequenced sample consisted of PBMCs. These receptors all stem from a woman aged 25 to 39 in good health and CMV-seropositive.

The J gene is TRBJ1-1, the V gene TRBV2, with D unclear. Germline lookup yields CDR1 SNHLY and CDR2 FYNNEI. This CDR3 is built from 12 residues. Trimming took off 9 bases at V and 1 base at J, with 9 bases between the two ends. CDR3 coding DNA: TGTGCCAGACAAACAGAGAACACTGAAGCTTTCTTT. This translates into CARQTENTEAFF.

The chain has TRBV9 and TRBJ2-7; a weak D match, TRBD1 (6 bases). Germline CDR1 reads SGDLS; CDR2 reads YYNGEE. The CDR3 spans 15 residues. Trimming shortened V by 2 bases and J by 1 base, and 13 bases separated the two germline ends. The CDR3 DNA follows: TGTGCCAGCAGCGTTGGACAGTCTGTTTCCTACGAGCAGTACTTC. As protein: CASSVGQSVSYEQYF.

CDR3 protein: CAIADGGGAEAFF. The CDR3 coding sequence is TGTGCCATCGCCGATGGTGGAGGCGCTGAAGCTTTCTTT. The chain joins TRBV10-3 to TRBJ1-1; no firm D call. Germline loops: CDR1 ENHRY, CDR2 SYGVKD. The CDR3 spans 13 residues. V was trimmed by 8 bases and J by 6 bases, leaving 16 bases between them.

This clone appeared a single time. The chain is built from TRBV5-1 and TRBJ2-1; D may be TRBD2 (6 bases). V shed 5 bases and J shed 8 bases, with 17 bases lying between them. CDR3 length: 14 amino acids. Germline assignment: CDR1 SGHRS and CDR2 YFSETQ. The CDR3 DNA follows: TGCGCCAGCAGTACGGGAGTGGTCAGGGATGAGCAGTTCTTC. Its translation: CASSTGVVRDEQFF.